Listed here are 2 T cell receptor beta chains from one sample, sequenced in a study of blood T cells in healthy people across ages (dated by TCRdb to between 2015 and 2016). Receptor amplification or capture employed 5' RACE. TCRdb lists the instrument as Illumina HiSeq 2500. A second PCR of roughly 7 to 11 cycles was run with a J-beta primer mix and a sample-barcoded 5' primer. TCRdb itself trimmed the public reads at Q25 with fastp, ran MiXCR and retained productive beta chains. Each record represents a unique CDR3 protein, reported with the most common genes and DNA among its rows. Across this sample there are nearly 1 million distinct CDR3 sequences, with just over 50% seen only once. The ten largest clones take up about 20% of the sample. The sample comprised blood. These receptor sequences come from a woman in her fifties or sixties in good health.

In its sample, this clonotype was seen a few times. The rearrangement joins TRBV29-1 to TRBJ1-5, with 9 bases that match TRBD1. This CDR3 region has 15 residues. Germline lookup yields CDR1 SQVTM and CDR2 ANQGSEA. The CDR3, as DNA: TGCAGTGTTTCTCAGGGACAGGGACCCTATCAGCCCCAGCATTTT. It encodes CSVSQGQGPYQPQHF. Filled out from reference TRBV29-1 and TRBJ1-5, the complete variable domain reads SAVISQKPSRDICQRGTSLTIQCQVDSQVTMMFWYRQQPGQSLTLIATANQGSEATYESGFVIDKFPISRPNLTFSTLTVSNMSPEDSSIYLCSVSQGQGPYQPQHFGDGTRLSIL.

The V call is TRBV7-9, the J call TRBJ2-3; D gene ambiguous. Trimming removed 6 bases from V and 3 bases from J, with 19 bases in between. Germline CDR1 SEHNR, CDR2 FQNEAQ (reference sequence). This CDR3 has 16 amino acids. The CDR3 reads CASSYPASRRTDTQYF. CDR3 DNA: TGTGCCAGCAGTTACCCGGCTTCCAGACGGACAGATACGCAGTATTTT.